The 10 T cell receptor beta chains below come from one sample, sequenced in a study of beta chain features in type 1 diabetes. Overall study findings and caveats: TCRB CDR3s from Type 1 diabetes patients were moderately but significantly shorter in all four CD4+ subsets.

Their target antigens are unknown. Expressed TCRB transcripts were sequenced, since all the RNA that had been isolated was reverse transcribed. Generated by immunoSEQ multiplex PCR, the TCRdb table keeps only in-frame clones and is missing some. Altogether some 200,000 clones are present, approximately 16% being singletons, with the ten largest covering 0.065% to 0.095%. The sequenced sample consisted of naive CD4+ T cells from blood. The receptors originated from a man in his thirties or forties with type 1 diabetes.

The table lists this clone with a few counts. In DNA, the CDR3 is TGTGCCAGCAGCTTAGTTGCTGCGGGAGCCAATGAGCAGTTCTTC. Translation: CASSLVAAGANEQFF. J is TRBJ2-1 and V is TRBV7-2, with 7 nucleotides matching TRBD2. The CDR3 is made up of 15 amino acids. Germline loops: CDR1 SGHTA, CDR2 FQGNSA. Trimming cost V 1 base and J 6 bases; bases outside gene matches: 6.

This clone was seen only a few times. The V call is TRBV7-2, the J call TRBJ2-7; D call uncertain. From germline, CDR1 is SGHTA and CDR2 FQGNSA. V dropped 5 bases and J dropped 2 bases, with 10 bases sitting between them. This CDR3 is 13 amino acids long. The CDR3 DNA follows: TGTGCCAGCAGCCTAACCATGACCTACGAGCAGTACTTC. Its translation is CASSLTMTYEQYF.

The chain joins TRBV2 to TRBJ1-5; D unresolved. The V gene's germline CDR1 is SNHLY and CDR2 FYNNEI. The CDR3 has 11 residues. The V and J ends lost 3 bases and 7 bases respectively, with 4 bases between them. In DNA, the CDR3 is TGTGCCAGCAGTGAGGCCCAGCCCCAGCATTTT. Translated: CASSEAQPQHF.

The chain links TRBV19 to TRBJ2-7, with TRBD2 matching 8 bases. V shed 4 bases, J shed 0 bases, and the junction held 5 bases outside the gene matches. The CDR3 spans 15 residues. Germline CDR1 is LNHDA and CDR2 is SQIVND (reference sequence). CDR3 sequence: CASSSSSGSSYEQYF. CDR3 DNA sequence: TGTGCCAGTAGTAGTTCCAGCGGGAGCTCCTACGAGCAGTACTTC.

This clone was found a few times. The chain links TRBV29-1 to TRBJ1-2; D may be TRBD1 (6 bases). With 5 bases removed from V and 8 bases from J, the gap between germline ends came to 18 bases. Germline lookup yields CDR1 SQVTM and CDR2 ANQGSEA. There are 13 residues in the CDR3. CDR3 protein: CSVFTAGAEGYTF. CDR3 nucleotide sequence: TGCAGCGTTTTCACGGCAGGGGCCGAGGGCTACACCTTC.

This clone was seen only a few times. The same CDR3 can be traced to other DNA sequences in this sample. This chain links TRBV4-1 with TRBJ2-5, with 13 bases that match TRBD2. Trimming took 1 base from V and 4 from J; bases not matched to a gene: 3. Germline assignment: CDR1 MGHRA and CDR2 YSYEKL. CDR3 length: 16 amino acids. The CDR3 here is CASSQGLAGGSETQYF. The CDR3 nucleotides read TGCGCCAGCAGCCAAGGACTAGCGGGAGGCTCAGAGACCCAGTACTTC.

A few counts support this clone. The rearrangement links TRBV9 to TRBJ1-1; D is uncertain. The CDR3 is made up of 12 amino acids. V lost 0 bases to trimming and J lost 8 bases, with 8 bases between them. Germline V CDR1 and CDR2: SGDLS, YYNGEE. This CDR3 is CASSVDATEAFF. CDR3 nucleotide sequence: TGTGCCAGCAGCGTAGACGCTACAGAAGCTTTCTTT.

This clone was counted only a few times. J is TRBJ2-1 and V is TRBV10-3; perhaps TRBD2 as D (6 bases). Trimming took off 6 bases at V and 5 bases at J, with 14 bases between the two ends. The CDR3 consists of 14 residues. CDR1 is ENHRY and CDR2 is SYGVKD in the germline V gene. CDR3 residues: CAIRDPRENNEQFF. In DNA, the CDR3 is TGTGCCATCAGAGATCCACGGGAGAACAATGAGCAGTTCTTC.

This clone was detected only a few times. The rearrangement joins TRBV2 to TRBJ2-1; 12 bases line up with TRBD2. The CDR3 spans 16 residues. Per germline, CDR1 SNHLY and CDR2 FYNNEI. With V trimmed by 6 bases and J by 0 bases, 3 bases remained unmatched. CDR3 amino acids: CASRETSGSSYNEQFF. The CDR3 DNA reads as TGTGCCAGCAGGGAGACTAGCGGGAGCTCCTACAATGAGCAGTTCTTC.

This clone appeared a few times. The chain uses TRBV29-1 and TRBJ2-5; 16 bases line up with TRBD2. This CDR3 comprises 19 residues. After removal of 4 bases from V and 5 bases from J, the junction contained 16 bases not matched to a gene. Germline assignment: CDR1 SQVTM and CDR2 ANQGSEA. The CDR3 is CSVAQSAGTSGRAAETQYF. The CDR3 coding sequence is TGCAGCGTTGCCCAATCCGCCGGGACTAGCGGGAGGGCCGCGGAGACCCAGTACTTC.